The TCR beta chain described here comes from a study of blood T cell dynamics during melanoma immunotherapy. Time point denoted: pre-treatment baseline. V was clipped by 8 bases and J by 0 bases, with 10 bases between them. The CDR3 totals 13 residues. CDR1 is LNHDA and CDR2 is SQIVND in the germline V gene (reference sequence). The protocol was immunoSEQ multiplex PCR, while the TCRdb copy is restricted to in-frame clones and leaves out a portion. This sample has 200 or so clones, with about 85% found just once. The origin of this receptor is a human donor with melanoma. The gene calls are TRBV19 and TRBJ1-1, with D tentatively TRBD1 (5 bases). This specimen consisted of central memory CD8+ T cells from blood, obtained from a patient treated with checkpoint blockade. The CDR3 protein is CASGGTLNTEAFF. CDR3 in DNA: TGTGCCAGTGGAGGGACTCTGAACACTGAAGCTTTCTTT. Based on the CDR3 plus reference TRBV19 and TRBJ1-1, the full variable domain is DGGITQSPKYLFRKEGQNVTLSCEQNLNHDAMYWYRQDPGQGLRLIYYSQIVNDFQKGDIAEGYSVSREKKESFPLTVTSAQKNPTAFYLCASGGTLNTEAFFGQGTRLTVV.